The rows below give T cell receptor beta chains drawn from one sample of a study of shared clonotypes between healthy human individuals. Repertoires were generated with immunoSEQ multiplex PCR, while TCRdb's copy carries only in-frame clones and drops some. The sample records about 2.2 million clones, about 94% being singletons. Sequencing was performed on naive CD8+ T cells from PBMCs. The receptors here all came from a man aged 18 to 29 in good health. Some clones in this sample may be carry-over from other donors' samples. Each CDR3 is given without its conserved first and last residue. The D gene is left open where the match is weak.

v_call	d_call	j_call	cdr3_aa
TRBV30	TRBD1	TRBJ1-5	AWGDRVSVQPQH
TRBV28	NA	TRBJ2-6	ASSLRSSGANVLT
TRBV4-2	NA	TRBJ2-7	ASSPTLGVARPNEQY
TRBV2	NA	TRBJ1-4	ASSDRVNTEKLF
TRBV27	NA	TRBJ1-1	ASSSTGNTEAF
TRBV28	NA	TRBJ2-3	ASSFRPDTQY
TRBV10-3	TRBD2	TRBJ2-1	ATIKQNSGRGNEQF
TRBV5-1	NA	TRBJ2-7	ASSLHREGAFYEQY
TRBV7-9	TRBD1	TRBJ1-1	ASSRDRAWTTEAF
TRBV2	TRBD1	TRBJ2-2	ASSSRTGAGELF
TRBV6-5	NA	TRBJ2-1	ASSYARTANEQF
TRBV6-5	NA	TRBJ2-7	ASSYPRSGTTEQY
TRBV11-2	TRBD2	TRBJ2-2	ASSLGLAANTGELF
TRBV19	TRBD1	TRBJ2-3	ASSTLRNGQGSRDTQY
TRBV28	NA	TRBJ1-2	ASSPYRSPHVHYGYT
TRBV7-6	NA	TRBJ2-7	ASSRGREYEQY
TRBV10-3	TRBD1	TRBJ1-3	AIASGTGLMATIY
TRBV2	TRBD2	TRBJ2-7	ASSGESSGRADSYEQY
TRBV11-2	NA	TRBJ2-1	ASSPTTGAYNEQF
TRBV7-9	TRBD1	TRBJ2-7	ASGDRDRGNYEQY
TRBV27	NA	TRBJ2-1	ASSLKQVLNEQF
TRBV5-1	NA	TRBJ1-2	ASSPGGPRGPYGYT
TRBV7-9	NA	TRBJ1-2	ASGDYGYT
TRBV19	TRBD1	TRBJ2-7	ASSIALGQGYEQY
TRBV7-9	TRBD1	TRBJ1-5	ASSPGTGRTAQPQH
TRBV28	TRBD2	TRBJ2-3	ASSTLSGGGTDTQY
TRBV27	TRBD1	TRBJ2-7	ASSPTGGDYEQY
TRBV27	NA	TRBJ1-1	ASSLGLLATEAF
TRBV2	TRBD2	TRBJ2-3	ASSPGLVYTDTQY
TRBV13	NA	TRBJ2-3	ASSSPGTARTDTQY
TRBV7-3	TRBD1	TRBJ2-7	ASSYLSPGQGSLNSYEQY
TRBV25-1	NA	TRBJ1-5	ASSGGWGSNQPQH